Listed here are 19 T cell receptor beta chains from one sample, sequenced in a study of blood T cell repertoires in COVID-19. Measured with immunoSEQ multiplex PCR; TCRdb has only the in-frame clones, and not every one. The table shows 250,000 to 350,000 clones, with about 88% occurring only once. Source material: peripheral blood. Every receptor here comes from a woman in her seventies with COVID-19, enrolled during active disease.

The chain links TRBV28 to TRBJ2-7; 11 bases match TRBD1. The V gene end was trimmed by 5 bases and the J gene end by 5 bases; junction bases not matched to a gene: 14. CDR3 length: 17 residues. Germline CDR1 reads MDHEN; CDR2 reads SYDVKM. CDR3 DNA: TGTGCCAGCAGTGGCCGGACCGGGACAGGGGGAAGAGACGAGCAGTACTTC. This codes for CASSGRTGTGGRDEQYF.

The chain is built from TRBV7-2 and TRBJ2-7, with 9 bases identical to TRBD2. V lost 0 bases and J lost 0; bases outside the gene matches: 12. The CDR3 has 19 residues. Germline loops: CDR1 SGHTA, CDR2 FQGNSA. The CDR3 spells CASSLAGAGGPKSSYEQYF. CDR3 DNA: TGTGCCAGCAGCTTAGCGGGAGCGGGGGGCCCTAAAAGCTCCTACGAGCAGTACTTC.

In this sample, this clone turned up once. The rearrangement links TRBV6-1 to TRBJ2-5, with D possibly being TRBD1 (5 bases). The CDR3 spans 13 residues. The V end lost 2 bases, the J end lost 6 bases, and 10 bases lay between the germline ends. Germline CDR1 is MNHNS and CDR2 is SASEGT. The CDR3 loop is CASSEKKGQTQYF. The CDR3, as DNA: TGTGCCAGCAGTGAAAAAAAGGGGCAGACCCAGTACTTC.

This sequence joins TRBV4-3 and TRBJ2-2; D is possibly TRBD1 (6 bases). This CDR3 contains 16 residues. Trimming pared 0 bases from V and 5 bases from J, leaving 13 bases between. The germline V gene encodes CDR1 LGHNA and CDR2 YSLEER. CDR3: CASSQDFTGWTGELFF. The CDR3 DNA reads TGCGCCAGCAGCCAAGATTTCACAGGGTGGACCGGGGAGCTGTTTTTT.

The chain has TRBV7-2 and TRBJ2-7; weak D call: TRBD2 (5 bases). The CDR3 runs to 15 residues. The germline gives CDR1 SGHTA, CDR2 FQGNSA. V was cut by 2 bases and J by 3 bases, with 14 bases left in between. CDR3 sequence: CASSLRPGFDYEQYF. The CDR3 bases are TGTGCCAGCAGCTTAAGGCCGGGATTCGACTACGAGCAGTACTTC.

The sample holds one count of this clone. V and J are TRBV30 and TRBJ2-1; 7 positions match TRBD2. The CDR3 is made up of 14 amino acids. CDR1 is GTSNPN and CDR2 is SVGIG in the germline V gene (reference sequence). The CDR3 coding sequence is TGTGCTTTGGAGGAGGTAGCGGGCGGGAATGAGCAGTTCTTC. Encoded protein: CALEEVAGGNEQFF.

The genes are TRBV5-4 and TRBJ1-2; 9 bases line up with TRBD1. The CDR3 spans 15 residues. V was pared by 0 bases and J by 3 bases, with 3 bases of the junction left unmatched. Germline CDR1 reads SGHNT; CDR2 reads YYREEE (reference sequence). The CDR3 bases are TGTGCCAGCAGCTTGGGGGACAGGGATTACTATGGCTACACCTTC. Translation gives CASSLGDRDYYGYTF.

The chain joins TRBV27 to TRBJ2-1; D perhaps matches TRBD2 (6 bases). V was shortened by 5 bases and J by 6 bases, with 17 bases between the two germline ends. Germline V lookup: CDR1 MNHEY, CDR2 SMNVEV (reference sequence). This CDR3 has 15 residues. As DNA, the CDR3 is TGTGCCAGCAGTCAATGGGGAGGTATTTCCAATGAGCAGTTCTTC. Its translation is CASSQWGGISNEQFF.

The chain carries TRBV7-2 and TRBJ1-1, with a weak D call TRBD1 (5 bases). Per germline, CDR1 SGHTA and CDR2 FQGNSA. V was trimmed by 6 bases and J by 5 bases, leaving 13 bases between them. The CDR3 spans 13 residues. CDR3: CASRSAGGTEAFF. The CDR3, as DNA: TGTGCCAGCAGATCCGCCGGGGGAACTGAAGCTTTCTTT.

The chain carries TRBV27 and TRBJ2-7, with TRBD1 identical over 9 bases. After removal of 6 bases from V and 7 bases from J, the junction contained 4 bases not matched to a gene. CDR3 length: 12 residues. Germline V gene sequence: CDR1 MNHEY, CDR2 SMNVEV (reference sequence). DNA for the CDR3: TGTGCCAGCAGCCGACAGGGGGATGAGCAGTACTTC. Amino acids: CASSRQGDEQYF.

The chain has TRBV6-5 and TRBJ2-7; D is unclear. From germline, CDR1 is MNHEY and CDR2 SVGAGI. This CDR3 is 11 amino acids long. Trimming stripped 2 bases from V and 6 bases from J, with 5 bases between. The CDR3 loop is CASSYELEQYF. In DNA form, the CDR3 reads TGTGCCAGCAGTTACGAGCTCGAGCAGTACTTC.

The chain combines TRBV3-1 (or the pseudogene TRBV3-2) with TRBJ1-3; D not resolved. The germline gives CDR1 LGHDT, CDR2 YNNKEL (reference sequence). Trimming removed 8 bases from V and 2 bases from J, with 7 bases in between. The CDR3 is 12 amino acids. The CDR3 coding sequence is TGTGCCAGCGGAACAGCTGGAAACACCATATATTTT. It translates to CASGTAGNTIYF.

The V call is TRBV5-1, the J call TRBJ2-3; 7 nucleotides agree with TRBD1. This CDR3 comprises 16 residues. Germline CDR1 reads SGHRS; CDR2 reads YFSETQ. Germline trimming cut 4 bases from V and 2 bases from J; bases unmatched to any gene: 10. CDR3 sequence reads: CASSPTMTGSTDTQYF. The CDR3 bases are TGCGCCAGCAGCCCCACCATGACAGGGTCCACAGATACGCAGTATTTT.

CDR3 protein: CATDIRQGNQPQHF. CDR3 nucleotide sequence: TGTGCCACCGACATCAGACAGGGCAATCAGCCCCAGCATTTT. The chain is built from TRBV19 and TRBJ1-5, with D possibly TRBD1 on 6 matching bases. CDR3 length: 14 amino acids. V lost 10 bases, J lost 2 bases, and 15 bases lay in between. Germline V CDR1 and CDR2: LNHDA, SQIVND (reference sequence).

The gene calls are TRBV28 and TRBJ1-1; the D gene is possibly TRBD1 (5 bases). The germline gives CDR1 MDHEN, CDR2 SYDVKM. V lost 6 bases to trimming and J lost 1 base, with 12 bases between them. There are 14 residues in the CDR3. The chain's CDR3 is CASRGGVWNTEAFF. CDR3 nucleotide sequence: TGTGCCAGCAGGGGGGGGGTTTGGAACACTGAAGCTTTCTTT.

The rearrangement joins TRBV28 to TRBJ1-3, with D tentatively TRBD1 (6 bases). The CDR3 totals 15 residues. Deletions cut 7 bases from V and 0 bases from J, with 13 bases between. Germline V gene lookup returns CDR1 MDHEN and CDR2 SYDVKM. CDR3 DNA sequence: TGTGCCAGCACCCCAGGGGCCCTCTCTGGAAACACCATATATTTT. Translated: CASTPGALSGNTIYF.

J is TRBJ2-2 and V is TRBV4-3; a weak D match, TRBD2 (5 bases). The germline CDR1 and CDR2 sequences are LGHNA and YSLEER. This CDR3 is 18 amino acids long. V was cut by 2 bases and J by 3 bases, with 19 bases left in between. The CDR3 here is CASSQLYTVASDTGELFF. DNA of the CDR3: TGCGCCAGCAGCCAATTGTATACTGTAGCGTCGGACACCGGGGAGCTGTTTTTT.

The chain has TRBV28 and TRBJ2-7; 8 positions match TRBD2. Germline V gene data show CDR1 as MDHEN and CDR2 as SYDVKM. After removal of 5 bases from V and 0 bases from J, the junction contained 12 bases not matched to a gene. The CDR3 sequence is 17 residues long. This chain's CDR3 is CASSVPSGSGASYEQYF. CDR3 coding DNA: TGTGCCAGCAGTGTCCCCTCGGGTAGCGGGGCCTCCTACGAGCAGTACTTC.

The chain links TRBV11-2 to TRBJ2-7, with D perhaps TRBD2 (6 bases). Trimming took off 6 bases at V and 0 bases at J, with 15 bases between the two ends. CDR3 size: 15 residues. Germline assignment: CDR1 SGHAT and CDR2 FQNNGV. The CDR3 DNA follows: TGTGCCAGCAGGACCCTAGCGTCGAGCTCCTACGAGCAGTACTTC. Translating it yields CASRTLASSSYEQYF.